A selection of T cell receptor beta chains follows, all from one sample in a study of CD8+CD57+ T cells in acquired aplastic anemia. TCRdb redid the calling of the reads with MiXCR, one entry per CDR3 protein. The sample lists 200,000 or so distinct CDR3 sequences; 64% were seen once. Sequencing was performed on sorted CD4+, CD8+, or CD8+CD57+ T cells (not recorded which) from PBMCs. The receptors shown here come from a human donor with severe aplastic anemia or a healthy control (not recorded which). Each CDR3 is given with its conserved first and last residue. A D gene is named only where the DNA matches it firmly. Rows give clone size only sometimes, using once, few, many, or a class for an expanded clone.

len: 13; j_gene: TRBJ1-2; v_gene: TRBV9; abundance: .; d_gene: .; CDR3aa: CASSIGGRYGYTF; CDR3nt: TGTGCCAGCAGCATCGGGGGGAGATATGGCTACACCTTC
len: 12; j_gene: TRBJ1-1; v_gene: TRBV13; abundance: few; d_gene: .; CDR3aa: CASSTMNTEAFF; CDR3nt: TGTGCCAGCAGCACCATGAACACTGAAGCTTTCTTT
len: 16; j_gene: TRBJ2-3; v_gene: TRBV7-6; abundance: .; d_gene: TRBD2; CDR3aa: CASSSISGRAVDTQYF; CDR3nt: TGTGCCAGCAGCTCGATTAGCGGGAGGGCCGTAGATACGCAGTATTTT
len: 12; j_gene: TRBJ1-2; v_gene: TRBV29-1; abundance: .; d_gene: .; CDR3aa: CSVEGGRVGYTF; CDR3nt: TGCAGCGTTGAAGGTGGCAGGGTGGGCTACACCTTC
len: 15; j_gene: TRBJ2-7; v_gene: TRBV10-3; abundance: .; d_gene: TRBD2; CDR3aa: CAISDSKRGGYEQYF; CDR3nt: TGTGCCATCAGTGACTCAAAGCGGGGGGGCTACGAGCAGTACTTC
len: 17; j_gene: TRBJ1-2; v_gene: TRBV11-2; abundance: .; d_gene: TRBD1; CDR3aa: CASSLDRGTGVVYGYTF; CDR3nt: TGTGCCAGCAGCTTAGATCGTGGGACAGGGGTCGTGTATGGCTACACCTTC
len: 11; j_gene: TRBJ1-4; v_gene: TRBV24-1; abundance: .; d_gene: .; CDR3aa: CATSENEKLFF; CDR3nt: TGTGCCACCAGTGAGAATGAAAAACTGTTTTTT
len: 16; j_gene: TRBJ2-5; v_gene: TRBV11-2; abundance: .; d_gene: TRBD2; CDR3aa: CASSSQVPGLAMSQYF; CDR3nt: TGTGCCAGCAGCTCCCAAGTTCCGGGACTAGCGATGTCCCAGTACTTC
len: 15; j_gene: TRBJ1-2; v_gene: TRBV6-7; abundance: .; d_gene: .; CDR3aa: CASSGRTVLDYGYTF; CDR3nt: TGTGCCAGCAGTGGTCGGACAGTCTTAGACTATGGCTACACCTTC
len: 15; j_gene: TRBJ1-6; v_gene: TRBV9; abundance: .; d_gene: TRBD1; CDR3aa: CASSPDRAYNSPLHF; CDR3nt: TGTGCCAGTAGTCCGGACAGGGCGTATAATTCACCCCTCCACTTT
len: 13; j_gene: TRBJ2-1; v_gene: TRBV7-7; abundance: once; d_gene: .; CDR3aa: CASSLEGGFEQFF; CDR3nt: TGTGCCAGCAGCTTAGAAGGGGGTTTCGAGCAGTTCTTC
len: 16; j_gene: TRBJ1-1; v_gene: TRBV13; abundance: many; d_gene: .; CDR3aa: CASSLGGSHGGTEAFF; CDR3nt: TGTGCCAGCAGCTTAGGAGGTTCCCACGGGGGGACTGAAGCTTTCTTT
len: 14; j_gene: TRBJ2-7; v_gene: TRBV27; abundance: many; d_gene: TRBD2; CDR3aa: CASALGLAGGEQYF; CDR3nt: TGTGCCAGCGCGCTAGGGCTAGCGGGGGGCGAGCAGTACTTC
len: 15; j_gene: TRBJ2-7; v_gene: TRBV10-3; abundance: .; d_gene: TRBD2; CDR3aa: CAISARTSGGYEQYF; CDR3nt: TGTGCCATCAGTGCCAGGACTAGCGGGGGGTACGAGCAGTACTTC
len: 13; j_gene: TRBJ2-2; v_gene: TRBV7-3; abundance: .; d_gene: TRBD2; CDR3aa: CASSRGGSRELFF; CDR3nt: TGTGCCAGCAGCCGGGGGGGTTCCAGGGAGCTGTTTTTT
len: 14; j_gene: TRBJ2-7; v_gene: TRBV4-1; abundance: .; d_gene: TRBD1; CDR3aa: CASSETGLSYEQYF; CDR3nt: TGCGCCAGCAGCGAGACAGGGCTCTCCTACGAGCAGTACTTC
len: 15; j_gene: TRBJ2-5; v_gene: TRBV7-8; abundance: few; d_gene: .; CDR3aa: CASSVSGSRQETQYF; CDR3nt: TGTGCCAGCAGCGTCTCCGGATCTCGCCAAGAGACCCAGTACTTC
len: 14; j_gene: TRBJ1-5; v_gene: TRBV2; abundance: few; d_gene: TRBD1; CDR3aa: CASSSSGGHQPQHF; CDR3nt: TGTGCCAGTTCTTCCTCAGGGGGCCATCAGCCCCAGCATTTT
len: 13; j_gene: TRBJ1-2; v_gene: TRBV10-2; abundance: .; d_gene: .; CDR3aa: CASSGVVNYGYTF; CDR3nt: TGCGCCAGCAGTGGAGTGGTAAACTATGGCTACACCTTC
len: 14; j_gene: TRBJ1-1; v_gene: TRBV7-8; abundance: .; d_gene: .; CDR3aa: CASSTGTPNTEAFF; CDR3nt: TGTGCCAGCAGCACCGGGACACCTAACACTGAAGCTTTCTTT
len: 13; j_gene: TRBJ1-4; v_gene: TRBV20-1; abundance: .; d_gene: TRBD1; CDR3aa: CSATRDRGRKLFF; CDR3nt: TGCAGTGCTACGCGGGACAGGGGACGGAAACTGTTTTTT
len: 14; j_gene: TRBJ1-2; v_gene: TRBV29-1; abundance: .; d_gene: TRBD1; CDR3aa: CSVETGTGSLGYTF; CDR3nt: TGCAGCGTTGAAACAGGGACAGGGAGTCTTGGCTACACCTTC
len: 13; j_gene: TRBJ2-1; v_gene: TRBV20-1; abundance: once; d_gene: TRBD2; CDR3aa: CSARDGTSGTQFF; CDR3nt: TGCAGTGCTAGAGATGGGACTAGCGGGACGCAGTTCTTC
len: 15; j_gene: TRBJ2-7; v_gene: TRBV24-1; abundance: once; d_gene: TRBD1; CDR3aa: CATSDVTGDAYEQYF; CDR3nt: TGTGCCACCAGTGATGTGACAGGGGACGCCTACGAGCAGTACTTC
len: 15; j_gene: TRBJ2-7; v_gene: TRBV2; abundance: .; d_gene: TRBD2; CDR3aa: CASSDRWEGSYEQYF; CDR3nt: TGTGCCAGCAGTGATAGGTGGGAGGGGTCCTACGAGCAGTACTTC
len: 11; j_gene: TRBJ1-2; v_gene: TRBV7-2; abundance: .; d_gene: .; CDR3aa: CASSFGGDYTF; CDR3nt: TGTGCCAGCAGCTTTGGGGGTGACTACACCTTC
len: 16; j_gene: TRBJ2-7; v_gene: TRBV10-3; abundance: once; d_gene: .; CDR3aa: CAISTGGFAQDYEQYF; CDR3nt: TGTGCCATCTCCACTGGGGGTTTCGCCCAGGACTACGAGCAGTACTTC
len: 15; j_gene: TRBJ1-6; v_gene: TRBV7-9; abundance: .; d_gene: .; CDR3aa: CASSLNQGSNSPLHF; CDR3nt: TGTGCCAGCAGTCTCAATCAGGGTAGTAATTCACCCCTCCACTTT
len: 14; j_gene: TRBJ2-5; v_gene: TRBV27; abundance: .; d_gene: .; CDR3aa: CASSLSAPAGAQYF; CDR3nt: TGTGCCAGCAGTTTATCGGCGCCCGCAGGGGCCCAGTACTTC
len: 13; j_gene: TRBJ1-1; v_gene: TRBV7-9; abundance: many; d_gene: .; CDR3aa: CADTPLGNTEAFF; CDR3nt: TGTGCCGATACCCCCCTGGGGAACACTGAAGCTTTCTTT
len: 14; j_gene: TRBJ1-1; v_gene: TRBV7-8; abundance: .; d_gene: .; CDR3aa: CASSLMGVNTEAFF; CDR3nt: TGTGCCAGCAGCTTAATGGGGGTTAACACTGAAGCTTTCTTT
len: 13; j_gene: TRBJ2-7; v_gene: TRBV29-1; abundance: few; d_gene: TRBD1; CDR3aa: CSVEGGTGDEQYF; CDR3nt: TGCAGCGTTGAAGGGGGGACAGGGGACGAGCAGTACTTC
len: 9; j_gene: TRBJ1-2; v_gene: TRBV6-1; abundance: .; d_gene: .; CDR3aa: CASSVAWTF; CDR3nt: TGTGCCAGCAGTGTGGCTTGGACCTTC
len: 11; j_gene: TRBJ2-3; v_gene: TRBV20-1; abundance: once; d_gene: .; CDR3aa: CSASETDTQYF; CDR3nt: TGCAGTGCTAGTGAGACAGATACGCAGTATTTT
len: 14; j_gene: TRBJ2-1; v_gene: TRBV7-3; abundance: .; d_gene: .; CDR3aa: CASSLALANNEQFF; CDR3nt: TGTGCCAGCAGCTTGGCTCTGGCAAACAATGAGCAGTTCTTC